This TCR beta chain was found in a study of cytomegalovirus exposure and HLA in healthy donors. Study-wide findings and caveats: Listed as cytomegalovirus-associated were 164 TCR beta chains.

About this clone itself: Its cognate antigen is unknown.

The PCR used 60 Vbeta and 13 Jbeta primers. The method was immunoSEQ multiplex PCR; TCRdb's version includes in-frame clones alone and lacks a portion of them. The sample lists around 150,000 clones; 82% were seen once. The TCR sequence derives from a girl aged 10 to 17 in good health and CMV-seropositive. The material sequenced was PBMCs.

In DNA form, the CDR3 reads TGTGCCAGCAGTGCTTTCGGACAGGGGGCAGGTCAGCCCCAGCATTTT. The encoded protein is CASSAFGQGAGQPQHF. The chain employs TRBV2 and TRBJ1-5; 11 positions match TRBD1. This CDR3 spans 16 amino acids. The V and J ends lost 4 bases and 6 bases, in that order; junction bases with no gene match: 8. CDR1 and CDR2 (germline): SNHLY, FYNNEI.